This T cell receptor beta chain emerged from a study of cytomegalovirus exposure and HLA in healthy donors. Trimming stripped 7 bases from V and 5 bases from J, with 17 bases between. The CDR3 has 14 residues. Germline V gives CDR1 SNHLY, CDR2 FYNNEI. A multiplex PCR was run with 60 Vbeta primers and 13 Jbeta primers. The repertoire was sequenced with immunoSEQ multiplex PCR; TCRdb's copy has only in-frame clones and lacks some. The repertoire holds 150,000 to 200,000 clones, with more than 65% as singletons. The clonotype comes from a female donor in good health and CMV-seronegative. The V call is TRBV2, the J call TRBJ1-1; a possible D gene is TRBD1 (5 bases). Material for sequencing was PBMCs. CDR3 in DNA: TGTGCCAGCAAAGAAAAGGGGTTGAGTACTGAAGCTTTCTTT. Translating it yields CASKEKGLSTEAFF.